One T cell receptor beta chain is described in this entry. Antigen unknown. Here immunoSEQ multiplex PCR was the method, and the copy in TCRdb shows in-frame clones only, minus some. This table has about 65,000 clones, about 90% appearing once. These data are taken from a study of lymphopenia after photon versus proton radiotherapy. The ends lost 11 bases at V and 6 bases at J; junction bases unmatched: 12. The CDR3 spans 14 residues. CDR1 and CDR2 (germline): SNHLY, FYNNEI. Study results and caveats: Only patients who died were analyzed for survival; proton advantage is unproven. Under photons, naive T cells and diversity fell while effector/memory populations rose. Post-nadir diversity loss with photons came from oligoclonal expansion, particularly CD8+ Temra cells.

This rearrangement joins TRBV2 to TRBJ2-1; TRBD2 matches at 8 bases. This TCR derives from a man older than 75 with esophageal cancer. The source material was peripheral blood, sampled from a patient treated with proton-based radiotherapy. CDR3 nucleotide sequence: TGTGCCGGCCGAGCGGGAGTGGTGAGCAATGAGCAGTTCTTC. Translated, it gives CAGRAGVVSNEQFF.